This note documents a single TCR beta chain sequence. Its antigen is not known. The data were obtained in a study of shared clonotypes between healthy human individuals. Turning to the study itself: The plates for each donor numbered three CD4 naive, three CD4 memory, two CD8 naive and one CD8 memory. Findings and caveats of the study: Investigators expected sequencing depth to affect clonotype sharing among donors.

Naive CD8 isolation took CD45RO-negative cells positively selected for CCR7 and excluded terminally differentiated effector memory CD45RA+ cells. Source study methods: Quality scores were absent from the junction-only immunoSEQ sequences, so filtering differed. Here immunoSEQ multiplex PCR was the method, and the copy in TCRdb shows in-frame clones only, minus some. D and trimming come from the DNA, and the V and J calls and clone size come from that table. The table has about 870,000 clones, around 93% seen once. Germline V gene sequence: CDR1 MNHNY, CDR2 SVGAGI (reference sequence). The CDR3 has 16 amino acids. J lost 5 bases, V lost 6 bases, and 14 bases had no gene match.

Sequences were obtained from naive CD8+ T cells sorted from blood. The clonotype comes from a man younger than 45 in good health. This rearrangement joins TRBV6-6 to TRBJ2-3; TRBD2 aligns across 7 bases. CDR3 in DNA: TGTGCCAGCAGCCTGTTCGGGGGAGGGCCGGAAGATACGCAGTATTTT. This translates into CASSLFGGGPEDTQYF.